The 12 T cell receptor beta chains reported below all come from one sample, sequenced in a study of shared clonotypes between healthy human individuals. Naive CD8 populations comprised CD45RO-negative cells positively selected for CCR7, excluding terminally differentiated effector memory CD45RA+ cells. Here immunoSEQ multiplex PCR was the method, and the copy in TCRdb shows in-frame clones only, minus some. The top ten hold roughly 1% of the sample, which has around 2,000,000 clones, approximately 95% seen once. The sample comprised naive CD8+ T cells sorted from blood. The origin of the receptors is a man between 18 and 35 years old in good health.

The chain combines TRBV5-1 with TRBJ2-7, with 7 bases matching TRBD1. The CDR3 has 15 residues. Germline values: CDR1 SGHRS, CDR2 YFSETQ. With V trimmed by 0 bases and J by 3 bases, 6 bases remained unmatched. CDR3 bases: TGCGCCAGCAGCTTGGGGTGGGGACAGATCTACGAGCAGTACTTC. This sequence encodes CASSLGWGQIYEQYF.

The chain combines TRBV4-3 with TRBJ2-7, with a weak D call TRBD1 (6 bases). The CDR3 is 14 residues long. In germline, CDR1 is LGHNA, CDR2 YSLEER. Trimming took off 3 bases at V and 0 bases at J, with 9 bases between the two ends. The CDR3 nucleotides are TGCGCCAGCAGCCAGGGGACACCCTCCTACGAGCAGTACTTC. Translating it yields CASSQGTPSYEQYF.

The chain links TRBV10-3 to TRBJ1-1, with no clear D. This CDR3 has 15 amino acids. The V end lost 5 bases, the J end lost 0 bases, and 13 bases lay between the germline ends. Looked up from germline, CDR1 is ENHRY and CDR2 is SYGVKD. CDR3 nucleotides: TGTGCCATCAGTTACAGCGTTCCCATGAACACTGAAGCTTTCTTT. Translating gives CAISYSVPMNTEAFF.

This clone was seen a handful of times. CDR3: CASSLGLGSAIQETQYF. Here the CDR3 DNA reads TGCGCCAGCAGCTTGGGACTTGGTAGCGCTATCCAAGAGACCCAGTACTTC. The gene calls are TRBV5-1 and TRBJ2-5; D perhaps matches TRBD2 (5 bases). Trimming removed 0 bases at V and 1 base at J, with 16 bases between. This CDR3 has 17 amino acids. Germline lookup yields CDR1 SGHRS and CDR2 YFSETQ. Variable domain in full (rest from reference TRBV5-1 and TRBJ2-5): KAGVTQTPRYLIKTRGQQVTLSCSPISGHRSVSWYQQTPGQGLQFLFEYFSETQRNKGNFPGRFSGRQFSNSRSEMNVSTLELGDSALYLCASSLGLGSAIQETQYFGPGTRLLVL.

This clone turned up a few times. This rearrangement joins TRBV10-3 to TRBJ1-6; D gene unclear. The germline V gene has CDR1 ENHRY and CDR2 SYGVKD. The V gene lost 2 bases and the J gene lost 9 bases, with 11 bases spanning the gap. CDR3 length: 14 residues. DNA for the CDR3: TGTGCCATCAGTGAGGGTGCGGGGATTTCACCCCTCCACTTT. Encoded protein: CAISEGAGISPLHF.

The CDR3 DNA sequence: TGCGCCAGCAGCCAAGGGACAGGGGGGCGGCTGGAGCAGTACTTC. It codes for CASSQGTGGRLEQYF. This chain joins TRBV4-1 and TRBJ2-7; 10 bases are shared with TRBD1. The J segment lost 7 bases and the V segment lost 1 base, leaving 7 bases of the junction unmatched. The CDR3 contains 15 residues. Germline CDR1 reads MGHRA; CDR2 reads YSYEKL.

The gene calls are TRBV6-1 and TRBJ1-1, with D uncertain. The CDR3 is 14 amino acids. The germline V gene encodes CDR1 MNHNS and CDR2 SASEGT. Trimming cost V 3 bases and J 6 bases, with 14 bases left between them. CDR3 DNA sequence: TGTGCCAGCAGTGATCGGGGAAGGAGAGCTGAAGCTTTCTTT. Protein: CASSDRGRRAEAFF.

This rearrangement joins TRBV30 to TRBJ2-7; D may be TRBD1 or TRBD2 (6 bases each). The CDR3 loop spans 12 amino acids. Trimming pared 5 bases from V and 4 bases from J, leaving 12 bases between. CDR1 is GTSNPN, CDR2 SVGIG, per germline (reference sequence). In nucleotides, the CDR3 is TGTGCCTGGGGGGAGGACAGTTACGAGCAGTACTTC. Amino acid sequence: CAWGEDSYEQYF.

The chain has TRBV7-6 and TRBJ2-7; D is possibly TRBD1 (6 bases). There are 15 residues in the CDR3. V lost 5 bases to trimming and J lost 3 bases, with 17 bases between them. CDR1 SGHVS and CDR2 FNYEAQ come from the germline V gene. The CDR3 reads CASSLNQGQLYEQYF. The CDR3 nucleotides are TGTGCCAGCAGCCTAAACCAGGGGCAACTCTACGAGCAGTACTTC. Filled out from reference TRBV7-6 and TRBJ2-7, the complete variable domain reads GAGVSQSPRYKVTKRGQDVALRCDPISGHVSLYWYRQALGQGPEFLTYFNYEAQQDKSGLPNDRFSAERPEGSISTLTIQRTEQRDSAMYRCASSLNQGQLYEQYFGPGTRLTVT.

The rearrangement uses TRBV29-1 and TRBJ2-1; 12 nucleotides match TRBD2. The J segment lost 2 bases and the V segment lost 6 bases, leaving 5 bases of the junction unmatched. Looked up from germline, CDR1 is SQVTM and CDR2 is ANQGSEA. There are 15 residues in the CDR3. CDR3 region: CSVILAGGPYNEQFF. As DNA, the CDR3 is TGCAGCGTCATTCTAGCGGGGGGGCCCTACAATGAGCAGTTCTTC.

The V gene is TRBV6-5, the J gene TRBJ1-1; D is perhaps TRBD1 (5 bases). The germline gives CDR1 MNHEY, CDR2 SVGAGI. The CDR3 has 14 residues. V was clipped by 4 bases and J by 4 bases, with 13 bases between them. CDR3: CASSFGQGGTEAFF. Written as DNA, the CDR3 is TGTGCCAGCAGTTTCGGCCAGGGAGGCACTGAAGCTTTCTTT.

The genes are TRBV27 and TRBJ1-2; a weak D match, TRBD1 (5 bases). This CDR3 spans 17 amino acids. V was pared by 0 bases and J by 6 bases, with 20 bases between. Germline values: CDR1 MNHEY, CDR2 SMNVEV (reference sequence). The CDR3 loop reads CASSLSGNGAALDGYTF. The CDR3 bases are TGTGCCAGCAGTTTATCAGGTAATGGGGCGGCGTTGGATGGCTACACCTTC.